This paragraph covers one T cell receptor (beta chain) sequence. Its antigen is undetermined. The length of the CDR3 is 13 residues. Germline V gene data show CDR1 as MNHEY and CDR2 as SMNVEV (reference sequence). These data come from a study of CXCR3-negative and CXCR3-positive naive CD8 T cells. The study made its TRB cDNA libraries by 5' RACE, adding UMI labels. TCRdb re-called the 5' RACE reads, yielding one record per CDR3 amino acid sequence without DNA. Recorded here are around 60,000 distinct CDR3 sequences; the top ten clones represent around 0.75%. Study results and limitations: CXCR3-positive naive cells had TRB CDR3s that were more hydrophobic than CXCR3-negative naive cells had.

Sequencing input: naive CXCR3+ CD8+ T cells from blood. The subset denotes: CD45RO-CCR7+CD27+CD95- naive CD8+ T cells expressing CXCR3 (TNR3+). The TCR comes from a human donor in good health. Some clones in this sample may be carry-over from other donors' samples. The V and J genes are TRBV27 and TRBJ1-1; TCRdb reports TRBD1, a call that lacks DNA to check it against. The CDR3 here is CAKAQGRGTEAFF.